In its sample, the clone carrying this TCR beta chain was seen once. Its antigen is as yet unknown. Trimming left V 3 bases short and J 2 bases short, with 10 bases between. Per the germline V gene, CDR1 is SGHAT and CDR2 is FQNNGV. The CDR3 has 14 residues. Allogeneic regulatory or mature dendritic cells were co-cultured for 5 days with CFSE-labeled sorted T cells at 1:10. CD4+ or CD8+ T cells were sorted as naive CD45RA+ or memory CD45RO+. This record belongs to a study of regulatory dendritic cells for organ transplantation. Sequencing was performed with immunoSEQ multiplex PCR; in TCRdb, only in-frame clones are kept and a portion is missing. This sample carries nearly 5,500 clones, under 85% of them seen once, and the ten largest clones take 15% to 20%.

Sequences were obtained from memory CD8+ T cells from blood cultured with regulatory dendritic cells. Stated subset: CD45RO+ memory T cells. The source of this sequence is a human donor in good health. The rearrangement uses TRBV11-2 and TRBJ1-2; no clear D gene. Written as DNA, the CDR3 is TGTGCCAGCAGCTTGGGCAGCACGAACTATGGCTACACCTTC. It encodes CASSLGSTNYGYTF.